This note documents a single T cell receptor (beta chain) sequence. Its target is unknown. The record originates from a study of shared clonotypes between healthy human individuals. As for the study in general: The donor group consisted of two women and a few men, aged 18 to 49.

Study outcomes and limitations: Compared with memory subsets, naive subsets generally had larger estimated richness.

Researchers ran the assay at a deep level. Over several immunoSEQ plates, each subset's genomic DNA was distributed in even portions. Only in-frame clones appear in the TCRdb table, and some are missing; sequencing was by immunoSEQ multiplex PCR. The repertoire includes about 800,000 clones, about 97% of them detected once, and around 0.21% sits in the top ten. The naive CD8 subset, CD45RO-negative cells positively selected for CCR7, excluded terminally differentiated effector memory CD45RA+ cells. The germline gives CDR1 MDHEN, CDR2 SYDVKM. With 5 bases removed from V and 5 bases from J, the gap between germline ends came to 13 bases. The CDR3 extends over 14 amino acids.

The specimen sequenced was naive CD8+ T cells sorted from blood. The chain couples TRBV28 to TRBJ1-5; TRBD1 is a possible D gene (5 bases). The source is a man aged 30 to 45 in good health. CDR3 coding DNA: TGTGCCAGCAGTGGGACGGGGGGATATCAGCCCCAGCATTTT. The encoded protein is CASSGTGGYQPQHF.